A selection of T cell receptor beta chains follows, all from one sample in a study of control samples from healthy donors and cancer patients. TCRdb's copy holds only in-frame clones and misses some; the assay was immunoSEQ multiplex PCR. The sample holds about 190,000 clones. The sample taken for sequencing was blood. All receptors come from a woman aged 25 to 39 in good health. Each CDR3 is given without its conserved first and last residue. Each record gives: J gene, V gene, CDR3 length, CDR3 protein.

J: TRBJ1-2; V: TRBV4-1; length: 13; CDR3: ASSQGVGALKGYT
J: TRBJ1-1; V: TRBV19; length: 9; CDR3: ASMRATEAF
J: TRBJ2-7; V: TRBV7-2; length: 12; CDR3: ASSLWREVYEQY
J: TRBJ1-5; V: TRBV28; length: 13; CDR3: ASSPPQGLNQPQH
J: TRBJ2-7; V: TRBV2; length: 17; CDR3: ASIWDRRGTSGGPYEQY
J: TRBJ1-1; V: TRBV27; length: 9; CDR3: ASGMRAEAF
J: TRBJ2-3; V: TRBV5-8; length: 17; CDR3: ASSLESTRDREVPDTQY
J: TRBJ2-5; V: TRBV7-9; length: 12; CDR3: ASSLGTARETQY
J: TRBJ2-5; V: TRBV6-1; length: 15; CDR3: ASSEVWASGTQETQY
J: TRBJ1-2; V: TRBV10-3; length: 15; CDR3: AISESGLRTTNYGYT
J: TRBJ1-1; V: TRBV6-2/TRBV6-3; length: 12; CDR3: ASSYGLLGTEAF
J: TRBJ2-1; V: TRBV4-3; length: 16; CDR3: ASSQGSWTSGGLNEQF
J: TRBJ1-2; V: TRBV6-5; length: 13; CDR3: ASSYSEGRDYGYT
J: TRBJ2-7; V: TRBV25-1; length: 12; CDR3: ASSAAGSSYEQY
J: TRBJ1-6; V: TRBV4-1; length: 12; CDR3: ASSQDRTSSPLH
J: TRBJ1-1; V: TRBV4-3; length: 13; CDR3: ASSPRQGGDTEAF
J: TRBJ1-2; V: TRBV2; length: 12; CDR3: ASRGRVTNYGYT
J: TRBJ1-2; V: TRBV6-4; length: 16; CDR3: ASSDYPDRGRRDYGYT
J: TRBJ1-2; V: TRBV10-1; length: 15; CDR3: ASTAMGGLNPDYSYT
J: TRBJ2-3; V: TRBV4-1; length: 14; CDR3: ASSQAEVAPTDTQY
J: TRBJ1-5; V: TRBV6-5; length: 12; CDR3: ASIKGQGTQPQH
J: TRBJ2-3; V: TRBV16; length: 10; CDR3: ASCRSTDTQY